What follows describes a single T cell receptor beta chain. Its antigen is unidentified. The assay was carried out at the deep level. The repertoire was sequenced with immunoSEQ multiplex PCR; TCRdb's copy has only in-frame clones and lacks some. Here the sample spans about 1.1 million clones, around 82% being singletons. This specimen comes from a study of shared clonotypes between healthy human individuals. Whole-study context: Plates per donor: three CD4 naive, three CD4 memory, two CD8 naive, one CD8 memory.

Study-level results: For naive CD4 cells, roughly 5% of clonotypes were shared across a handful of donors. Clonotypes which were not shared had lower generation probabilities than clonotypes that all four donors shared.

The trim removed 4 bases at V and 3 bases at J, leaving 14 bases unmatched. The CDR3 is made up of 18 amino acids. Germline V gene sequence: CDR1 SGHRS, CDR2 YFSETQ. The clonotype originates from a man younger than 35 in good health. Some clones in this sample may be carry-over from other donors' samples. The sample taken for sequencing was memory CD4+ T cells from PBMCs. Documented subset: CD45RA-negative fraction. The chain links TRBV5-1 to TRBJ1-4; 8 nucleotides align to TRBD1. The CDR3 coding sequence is TGCGCCAGCAGCAGCGGGACAGGAGGTGGAGCGGCTAATGAAAAACTGTTTTTT. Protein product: CASSSGTGGGAANEKLFF.